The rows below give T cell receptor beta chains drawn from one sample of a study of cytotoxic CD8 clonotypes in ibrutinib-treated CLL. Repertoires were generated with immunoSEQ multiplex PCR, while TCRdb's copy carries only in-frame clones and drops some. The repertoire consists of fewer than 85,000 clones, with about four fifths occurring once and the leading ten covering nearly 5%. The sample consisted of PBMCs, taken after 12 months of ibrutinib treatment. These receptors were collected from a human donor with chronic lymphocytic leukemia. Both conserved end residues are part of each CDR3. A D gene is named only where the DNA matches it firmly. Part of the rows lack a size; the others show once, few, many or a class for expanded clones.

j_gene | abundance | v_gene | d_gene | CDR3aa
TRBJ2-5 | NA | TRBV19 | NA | CASSSGYRETQYF
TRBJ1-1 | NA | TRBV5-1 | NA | CASSLSGQPHLAFF
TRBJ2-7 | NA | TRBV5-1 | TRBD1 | CASSLGDRSYEQYF
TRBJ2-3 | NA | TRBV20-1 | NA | CSAPLGGTQYF
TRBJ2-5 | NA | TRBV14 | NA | CASSPGWGETQYF
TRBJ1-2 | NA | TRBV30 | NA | CAWSVWGSANYGYTF
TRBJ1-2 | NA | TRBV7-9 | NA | CASSLAEGRGYGYTF
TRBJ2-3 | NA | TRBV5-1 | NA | CASSLAADTQYF
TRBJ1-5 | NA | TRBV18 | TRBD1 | CASSPDRARQPQHF
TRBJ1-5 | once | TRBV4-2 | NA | CASSHISQGGNQPQHF
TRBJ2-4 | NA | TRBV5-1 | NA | CASSLGHSGQVLDIQYF
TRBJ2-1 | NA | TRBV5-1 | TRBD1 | CASGTGHNEQFF
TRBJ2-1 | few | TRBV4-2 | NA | CASHPGAGAPYNEQFF
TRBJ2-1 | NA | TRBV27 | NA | CASSLWPDDLYNEQFF
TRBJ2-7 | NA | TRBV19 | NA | CASSIDLAGLGYEQYF
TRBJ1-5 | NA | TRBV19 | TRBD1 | CASSIGTGDQPQHF
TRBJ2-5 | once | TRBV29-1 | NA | CSVGAPETQYF
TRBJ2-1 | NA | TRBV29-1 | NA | CSVGRWTEGNEQFF
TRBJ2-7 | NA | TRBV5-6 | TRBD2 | CASSSGTSGPYEQYF
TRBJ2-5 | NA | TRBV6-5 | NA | CASRPLGGETQYF
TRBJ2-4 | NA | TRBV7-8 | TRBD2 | CASSPRSSGGLLAKNIQYF
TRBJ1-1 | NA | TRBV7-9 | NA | CASSARGTEAFF
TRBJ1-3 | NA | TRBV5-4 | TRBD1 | CASSFGTGANSGNTIYF
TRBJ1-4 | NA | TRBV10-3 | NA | CATQEGQGNEKLFF
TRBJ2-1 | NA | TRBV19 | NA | CASSVGTHNEQFF
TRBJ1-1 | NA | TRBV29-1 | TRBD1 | CSVGQANTEAFF
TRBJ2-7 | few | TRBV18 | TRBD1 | CASSPITGGDEQYF
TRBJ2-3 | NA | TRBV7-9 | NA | CASSLGQAATDTQYF
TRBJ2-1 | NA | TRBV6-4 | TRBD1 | CASSPGQGGDEQFF
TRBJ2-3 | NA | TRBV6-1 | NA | CASGGRVVTDTQYF
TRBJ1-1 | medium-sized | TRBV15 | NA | CATSRDFTEAFF
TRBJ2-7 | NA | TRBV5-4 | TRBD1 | CASSPGTGGYAYF
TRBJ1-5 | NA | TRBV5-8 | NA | CASSALARAQHF
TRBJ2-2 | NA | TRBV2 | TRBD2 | CASSGGASGANTGELFF
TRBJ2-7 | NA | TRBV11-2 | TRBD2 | CASSPGLASYEQYF
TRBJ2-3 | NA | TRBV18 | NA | CASSPRGGASTDTQYF
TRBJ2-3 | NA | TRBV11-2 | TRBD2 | CASRRGTSGGHRTDTQYF
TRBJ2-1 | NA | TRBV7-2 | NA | CASSLSAGAGNEQFF
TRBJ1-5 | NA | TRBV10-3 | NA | CAISSGMDVQPQHF
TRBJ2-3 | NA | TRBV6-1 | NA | CASSTGTAGDTQYF
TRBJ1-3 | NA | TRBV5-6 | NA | CASSLGGSNTIYF